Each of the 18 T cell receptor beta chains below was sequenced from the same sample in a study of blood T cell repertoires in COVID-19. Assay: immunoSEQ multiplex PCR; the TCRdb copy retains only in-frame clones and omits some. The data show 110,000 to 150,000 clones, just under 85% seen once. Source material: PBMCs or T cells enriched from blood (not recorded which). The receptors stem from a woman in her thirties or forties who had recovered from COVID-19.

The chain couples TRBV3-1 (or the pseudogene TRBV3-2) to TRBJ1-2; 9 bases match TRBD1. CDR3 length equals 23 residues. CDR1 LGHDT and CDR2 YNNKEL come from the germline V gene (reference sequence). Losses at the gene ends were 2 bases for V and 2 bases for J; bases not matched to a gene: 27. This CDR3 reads CASSQYYGTGRRHTLETNYGYTF. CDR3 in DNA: TGTGCCAGCAGCCAATACTATGGGACAGGGAGGCGGCATACCTTGGAGACCAACTATGGCTACACCTTC.

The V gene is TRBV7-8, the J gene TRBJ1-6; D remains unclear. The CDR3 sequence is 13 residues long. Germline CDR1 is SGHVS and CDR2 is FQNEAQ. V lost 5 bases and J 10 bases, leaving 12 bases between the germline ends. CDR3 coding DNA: TGTGCCAGCAGCCCCGGGAAAGGGTCACCCCTCCACTTT. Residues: CASSPGKGSPLHF.

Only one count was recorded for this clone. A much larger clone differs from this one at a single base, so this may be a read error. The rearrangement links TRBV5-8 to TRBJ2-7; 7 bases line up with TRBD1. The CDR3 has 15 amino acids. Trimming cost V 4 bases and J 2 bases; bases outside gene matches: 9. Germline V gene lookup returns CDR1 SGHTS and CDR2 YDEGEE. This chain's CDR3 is CASSQGQVQTYEQYF. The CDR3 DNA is TGTGCCAGCAGCCAAGGACAGGTACAAACCTACGAGCAGTACTTC.

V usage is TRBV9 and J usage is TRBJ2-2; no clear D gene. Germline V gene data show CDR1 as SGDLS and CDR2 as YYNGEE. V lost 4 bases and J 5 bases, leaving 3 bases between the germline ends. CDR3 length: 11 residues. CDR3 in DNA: TGTGCCAGCAGCCTGACCGGGGAGCTGTTTTTT. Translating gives CASSLTGELFF.

The CDR3 reads CASSLEGSGRSSYNEQFF. CDR3 sequence (DNA): TGCGCCAGCAGCTTGGAAGGTAGCGGGAGGAGCTCCTACAATGAGCAGTTCTTC. The rearrangement uses TRBV5-1 and TRBJ2-1, with 10 bases that match TRBD2. The CDR3 has 18 residues. Per the germline V gene, CDR1 is SGHRS and CDR2 is YFSETQ. The trim removed 0 bases at V and 0 bases at J, leaving 6 bases unmatched.

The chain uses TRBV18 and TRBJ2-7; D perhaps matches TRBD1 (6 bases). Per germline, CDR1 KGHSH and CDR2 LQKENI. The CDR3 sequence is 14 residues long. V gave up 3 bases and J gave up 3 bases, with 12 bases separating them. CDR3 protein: CASSPRDIYYEQYF. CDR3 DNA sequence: TGTGCCAGCTCACCCCGGGACATTTACTACGAGCAGTACTTC.

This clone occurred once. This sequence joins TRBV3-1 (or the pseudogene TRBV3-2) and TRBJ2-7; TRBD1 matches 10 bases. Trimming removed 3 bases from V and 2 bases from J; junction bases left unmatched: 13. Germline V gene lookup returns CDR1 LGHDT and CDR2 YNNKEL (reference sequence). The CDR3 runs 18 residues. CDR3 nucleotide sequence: TGTGCCAGCAGCCATCAGCCCCTCCGGGACAGGGGAACCTACGAGCAGTACTTC. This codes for CASSHQPLRDRGTYEQYF.

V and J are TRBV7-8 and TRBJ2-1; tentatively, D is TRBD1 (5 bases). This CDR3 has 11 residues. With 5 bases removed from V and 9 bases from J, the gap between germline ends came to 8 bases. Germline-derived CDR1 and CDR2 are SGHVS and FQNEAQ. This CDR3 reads CASSPGLEQFF. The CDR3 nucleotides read TGTGCCAGCAGCCCAGGGCTTGAGCAGTTCTTC.

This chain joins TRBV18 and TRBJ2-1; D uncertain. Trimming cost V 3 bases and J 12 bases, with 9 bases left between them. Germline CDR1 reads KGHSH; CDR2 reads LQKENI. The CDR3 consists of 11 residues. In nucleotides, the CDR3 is TGTGCCAGCTCACCGACACTCGGGCAGTTCTTC. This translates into CASSPTLGQFF.

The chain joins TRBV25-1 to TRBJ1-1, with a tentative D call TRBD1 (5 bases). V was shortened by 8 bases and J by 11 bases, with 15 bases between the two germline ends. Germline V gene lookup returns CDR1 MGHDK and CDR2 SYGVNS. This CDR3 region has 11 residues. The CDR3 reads CASSWRGSAFF. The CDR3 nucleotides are TGTGCCAGCTCGTGGCGGGGCTCGGCTTTCTTT.

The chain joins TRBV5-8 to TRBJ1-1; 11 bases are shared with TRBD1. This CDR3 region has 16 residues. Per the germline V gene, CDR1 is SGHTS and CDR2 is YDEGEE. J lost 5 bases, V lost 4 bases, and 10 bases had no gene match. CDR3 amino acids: CASSLHGDRGVTEAFF. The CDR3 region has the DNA TGTGCCAGCAGCCTCCACGGGGACAGGGGGGTGACTGAAGCTTTCTTT.

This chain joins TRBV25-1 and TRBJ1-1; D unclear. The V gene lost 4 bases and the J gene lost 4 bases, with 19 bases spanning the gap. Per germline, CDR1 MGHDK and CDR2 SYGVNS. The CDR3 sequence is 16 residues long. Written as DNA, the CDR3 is TGTGCCAGCAGTGTCCCAGAGTCTGCCCGGGGCACTGAAGCTTTCTTT. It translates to CASSVPESARGTEAFF. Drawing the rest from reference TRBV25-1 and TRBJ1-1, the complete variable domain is EADIYQTPRYLVIGTGKKITLECSQTMGHDKMYWYQQDPGMELHLIHYSYGVNSTEKGDLSSESTVSRIRTEHFPLTLESARPSHTSQYLCASSVPESARGTEAFFGQGTRLTVV.

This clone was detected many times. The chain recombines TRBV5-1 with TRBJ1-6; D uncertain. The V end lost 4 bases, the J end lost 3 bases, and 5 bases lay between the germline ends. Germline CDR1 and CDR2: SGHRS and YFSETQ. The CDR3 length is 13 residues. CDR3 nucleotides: TGCGCCAGCAGCGGCGGCTATAATTCACCCCTCCACTTT. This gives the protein CASSGGYNSPLHF.

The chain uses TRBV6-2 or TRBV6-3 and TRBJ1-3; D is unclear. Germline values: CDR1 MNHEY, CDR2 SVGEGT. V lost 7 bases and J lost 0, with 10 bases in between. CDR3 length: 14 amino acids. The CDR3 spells CASIPGGSGNTIYF. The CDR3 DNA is TGTGCCAGCATCCCCGGCGGCTCTGGAAACACCATATATTTT.

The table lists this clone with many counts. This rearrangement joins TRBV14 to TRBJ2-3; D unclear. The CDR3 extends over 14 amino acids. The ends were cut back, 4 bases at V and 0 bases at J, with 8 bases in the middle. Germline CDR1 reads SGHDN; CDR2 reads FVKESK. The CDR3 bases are TGTGCCAGCAGCCTTATCGGGAGCACAGATACGCAGTATTTT. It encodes CASSLIGSTDTQYF.

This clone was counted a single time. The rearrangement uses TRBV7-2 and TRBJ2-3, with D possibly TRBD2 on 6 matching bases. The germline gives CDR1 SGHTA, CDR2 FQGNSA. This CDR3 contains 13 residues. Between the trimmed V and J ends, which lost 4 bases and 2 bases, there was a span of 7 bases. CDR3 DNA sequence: TGTGCCAGCAGCTCGGGAGCCACAGATACGCAGTATTTT. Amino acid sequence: CASSSGATDTQYF. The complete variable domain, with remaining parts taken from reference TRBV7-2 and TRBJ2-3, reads GAGVSQSPSNKVTEKGKDVELRCDPISGHTALYWYRQSLGQGLEFLIYFQGNSAPDKSGLPSDRFSAERTGGSVSTLTIQRTQQEDSAVYLCASSSGATDTQYFGPGTRLTVL.

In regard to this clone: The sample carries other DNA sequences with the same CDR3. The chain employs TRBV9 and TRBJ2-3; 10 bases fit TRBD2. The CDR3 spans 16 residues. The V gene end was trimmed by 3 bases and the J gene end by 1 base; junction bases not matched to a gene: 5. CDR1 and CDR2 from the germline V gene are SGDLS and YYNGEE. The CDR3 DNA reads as TGTGCCAGCAGCGCTTCCGGGACTAGCGGCACAGATACGCAGTATTTT. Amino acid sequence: CASSASGTSGTDTQYF. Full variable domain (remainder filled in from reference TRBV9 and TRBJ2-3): DSGVTQTPKHLITATGQRVTLRCSPRSGDLSVYWYQQSLDQGLQFLIQYYNGEERAKGNILERFSAQQFPDLHSELNLSSLELGDSALYFCASSASGTSGTDTQYFGPGTRLTVL.

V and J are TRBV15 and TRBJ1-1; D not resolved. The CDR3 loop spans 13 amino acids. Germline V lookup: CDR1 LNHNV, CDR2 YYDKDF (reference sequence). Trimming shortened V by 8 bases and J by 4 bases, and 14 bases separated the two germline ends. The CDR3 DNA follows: TGTGCCACCGGTGGAGGCGGAGGCACTGAAGCTTTCTTT. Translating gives CATGGGGGTEAFF.